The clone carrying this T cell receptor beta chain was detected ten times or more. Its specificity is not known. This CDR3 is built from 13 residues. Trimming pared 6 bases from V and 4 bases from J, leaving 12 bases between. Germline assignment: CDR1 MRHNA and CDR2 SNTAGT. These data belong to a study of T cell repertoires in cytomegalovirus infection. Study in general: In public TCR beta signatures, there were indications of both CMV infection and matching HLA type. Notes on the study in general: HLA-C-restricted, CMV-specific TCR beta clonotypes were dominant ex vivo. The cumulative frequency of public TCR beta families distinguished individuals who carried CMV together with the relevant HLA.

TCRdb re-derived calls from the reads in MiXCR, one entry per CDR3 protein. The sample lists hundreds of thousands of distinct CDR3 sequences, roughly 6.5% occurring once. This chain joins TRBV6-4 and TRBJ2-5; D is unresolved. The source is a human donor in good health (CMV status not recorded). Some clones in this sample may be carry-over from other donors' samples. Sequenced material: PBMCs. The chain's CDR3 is CASSLRPLETQYF. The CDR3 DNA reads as TGTGCCAGCAGCCTCCGGCCCTTAGAGACCCAGTACTTC.